The 8 T cell receptor beta chains given below trace back to one sample, sequenced in a study of beta chain features in type 1 diabetes. As every portion of the isolated RNA was reverse transcribed, the sequencing read expressed TCRB transcripts. The method was immunoSEQ multiplex PCR; TCRdb's version includes in-frame clones alone and lacks a portion of them. The table records 630,000 or so clones, more than 12% of them present only once. Their antigens remain unidentified. Study-wide findings and caveats: Type 1 diabetes patients showed a moderate but significant shortening of TCRB CDR3s in all four CD4+ subsets.

The sequencing input was naive CD4+ T cells from blood. These receptors were taken from a man between 18 and 35 years old with type 1 diabetes.

The sample holds a few counts of this clone. The chain joins TRBV30 to TRBJ1-2; 7 bases match TRBD1. Germline loops: CDR1 GTSNPN, CDR2 SVGIG (reference sequence). The CDR3 has 16 amino acids. V trimming: 3 bases; J trimming: 5 bases; junction bases outside the gene matches: 15. The CDR3 DNA is TGTGCCTGGAGGGAAAGGGACAGAGACTTTCGATATGGCTACACCTTC. Encoded protein: CAWRERDRDFRYGYTF.

This clone was seen a few times. V is TRBV7-2 and J is TRBJ2-3; weak D call: TRBD2 (6 bases). Deletions cut 5 bases from V and 1 base from J, with 10 bases between. CDR3 length: 14 residues. Germline V gene data show CDR1 as SGHTA and CDR2 as FQGNSA. The CDR3 reads CASSQRVGTDTQYF. In nucleotides, the CDR3 is TGTGCCAGCAGCCAGCGGGTTGGCACAGATACGCAGTATTTT.

The chain employs TRBV4-3 and TRBJ2-3; possibly TRBD1 or TRBD2 for D (5 bases each). This CDR3 contains 14 residues. Looked up from germline, CDR1 is LGHNA and CDR2 is YSLEER. Trimming stripped 0 bases from V and 10 bases from J, with 14 bases between. Here the CDR3 reads CASSQDGGGSPQYF. In DNA form, the CDR3 reads TGCGCCAGCAGCCAAGATGGGGGTGGCTCCCCGCAGTATTTT.

This clone turned up a few times. The CDR3 DNA sequence: TGTGCCAGCAGCCTCCGGGGGTTCCAAGAGACCCAGTACTTC. Translated: CASSLRGFQETQYF. The chain couples TRBV9 to TRBJ2-5, with D perhaps matching TRBD2 (6 bases). The CDR3 covers 14 residues. Trimming stripped 4 bases from V and 1 base from J, with 11 bases between. CDR1 and CDR2 from the germline V gene are SGDLS and YYNGEE.

The genes are TRBV23-1 and TRBJ1-2; D is perhaps TRBD1 (6 bases). TRBV23-1 is sorted into the ORF group, with uncertain function. The CDR3 has 14 residues. The V gene lost 2 bases and the J gene lost 4 bases, with 11 bases spanning the gap. This CDR3 is CASSQPTGSYGYTF. The CDR3 bases are TGCGCCAGCAGTCAACCGACAGGCTCCTATGGCTACACCTTC.

There are a few counts of this clone. This sequence joins TRBV30 and TRBJ2-1; 16 nucleotides match TRBD2. The ends lost 5 bases at V and 9 bases at J; junction bases unmatched: 4. Germline V lookup: CDR1 GTSNPN, CDR2 SVGIG (reference sequence). This CDR3 is built from 14 residues. In nucleotides, the CDR3 is TGTGCCTGGGGGGGACTAGCGGGAGGGAGTGAGCAGTTCTTC. Translation gives CAWGGLAGGSEQFF.

This clone came up a few times. The V call is TRBV29-1, the J call TRBJ2-3; the match to TRBD2 covers 10 bases. Germline CDR1 reads SQVTM; CDR2 reads ANQGSEA. The length of the CDR3 is 13 residues. V shed 6 bases and J 1 base; nucleotides not matched to a gene: 1. The CDR3: CSVLAGGTDTQYF. The CDR3 DNA is TGCAGCGTGCTAGCGGGGGGCACAGATACGCAGTATTTT.

This chain connects TRBV7-9 to TRBJ1-4; D remains ambiguous. This CDR3 spans 14 amino acids. With 3 bases removed from V and 2 bases from J, the gap between germline ends came to 7 bases. Germline CDR1 is SEHNR and CDR2 is FQNEAQ (reference sequence). This CDR3 reads CASSLKKTNEKLFF. CDR3 bases: TGTGCCAGCAGCTTGAAGAAGACTAATGAAAAACTGTTTTTT.